Each of the 21 T cell receptor beta chains below was sequenced from the same sample in a study of CD4 T cell repertoires in COVID-19. Assay: immunoSEQ multiplex PCR; the TCRdb copy retains only in-frame clones and omits some. The data hold 600 to 850 clones, with approximately 7.9% observed a single time. For these TCRs, the target antigens are not known. Recombinant SARS-CoV-2 spike or nucleoprotein, presented by autologous monocytes, stimulated the CFSE-labeled cells. Sequenced here: circulating follicular helper CD4+ T cells, cultured in vitro, sampled after recovery from COVID-19. The source of these receptors is a human donor who had COVID-19.

This clone is medium-sized within its sample. The chain recombines TRBV7-9 with TRBJ2-3; TRBD2 agrees at 8 bases. V gave up 8 bases and J gave up 3 bases; unmatched junction bases: 7. The CDR3 is made up of 14 amino acids. The V gene's germline CDR1 is SEHNR and CDR2 FQNEAQ (reference sequence). CDR3 residues: CASSREGSTDTQYF. CDR3 coding DNA: TGTGCCAGCTCCCGGGAGGGTTCGACAGATACGCAGTATTTT. Full variable domain (rest looked up from reference TRBV7-9 and TRBJ2-3): DTGVSQNPRHKITKRGQNVTFRCDPISEHNRLYWYRQTLGQGPEFLTYFQNEAQLEKSRLLSDRFSAERPKGSFSTLEIQRTEQGDSAMYLCASSREGSTDTQYFGPGTRLTVL.

The rearrangement uses TRBV3-1 (or the pseudogene TRBV3-2) and TRBJ2-4; the D is unclear. CDR1 is LGHDT and CDR2 is YNNKEL in the germline V gene (reference sequence). V was cut by 1 base and J by 6 bases, with 13 bases left in between. The CDR3 covers 15 residues. The CDR3 sequence: CASSQVAPTGNIQYF. CDR3 sequence (DNA): TGTGCCAGCAGCCAAGTAGCCCCGACGGGAAACATTCAGTACTTC.

Sample share makes this clone large. The rearrangement joins TRBV4-3 to TRBJ2-2, with D perhaps given as TRBD1 or TRBD2 (6 bases each). This CDR3 has 16 amino acids. In germline, CDR1 is LGHNA, CDR2 YSLEER. The V end was cut by 0 bases, the J end by 6 bases, with 14 bases between. CDR3 protein: CASSQESVGGPGELFF. The CDR3 coding sequence is TGCGCCAGCAGCCAAGAGTCGGTAGGGGGGCCCGGGGAGCTGTTTTTT.

This clone qualifies as medium-sized. This sample also contains other DNA sequences that code for the same CDR3. The V gene is TRBV6-6, the J gene TRBJ1-5; maybe TRBD1 (6 bases). The CDR3 length is 14 residues. The ends were cut back, 2 bases at V and 7 bases at J, with 12 bases in the middle. Looked up from germline, CDR1 is MNHNY and CDR2 is SVGAGI (reference sequence). Here the CDR3 DNA reads TGTGCCAGCAGTTACCCCGAGGGGGGCCAGCCCCAGCATTTT. This translates into CASSYPEGGQPQHF.

This clone is termed medium-sized. This sequence joins TRBV3-1 (or the pseudogene TRBV3-2) and TRBJ2-3; 11 nucleotides agree with TRBD2. This CDR3 contains 16 residues. The trim removed 4 bases at V and 3 bases at J, leaving 6 bases unmatched. The germline CDR1 and CDR2 sequences are LGHDT and YNNKEL (reference sequence). The CDR3 loop is CASSPLAGGWTDTQYF. The DNA of the CDR3 is TGTGCCAGCAGCCCGTTAGCGGGAGGGTGGACAGATACGCAGTATTTT.

This clone is judged large. The chain is built from TRBV5-4 and TRBJ2-3, with 10 bases that match TRBD2. The CDR3 runs to 12 residues. J was trimmed by 10 bases and V by 4 bases; bases with no gene match: 3. Germline CDR1 and CDR2: SGHNT and YYREEE (reference sequence). The CDR3 sequence: CASSPSGSSQYF. CDR3 DNA sequence: TGTGCCAGCAGCCCTAGCGGGAGTTCGCAGTATTTT. The entire variable domain, with the rest obtained from reference TRBV5-4 and TRBJ2-3, is as follows: ETGVTQSPTHLIKTRGQQVTLRCSSQSGHNTVSWYQQALGQGPQFIFQYYREEENGRGNFPPRFSGLQFPNYSSELNVNALELDDSALYLCASSPSGSSQYFGPGTRLTVL.

By share of the sample, this clone is large. The identical CDR3 is also encoded by other nucleotide sequences in the sample. V and J are TRBV12-3 or TRBV12-4 and TRBJ1-2; TRBD1 aligns across 11 bases. The trim removed 3 bases at V and 7 bases at J, leaving 1 base unmatched. The CDR3 has 13 residues. The CDR3 nucleotides are TGTGCCAGCAGTTTGGGGACAGGGGGTGGCTACACCTTC. Encoded protein: CASSLGTGGGYTF.

This clone is large by share. V and J are TRBV10-3 and TRBJ1-2, with 7 nucleotides matching TRBD1. CDR3 length equals 13 residues. V was pared by 7 bases and J by 6 bases, with 8 bases of the junction left unmatched. In germline, CDR1 is ENHRY, CDR2 SYGVKD. CDR3 DNA: TGTGCCATCAACCCGGGACAGAGCGATGGCTACACCTTC. Protein product: CAINPGQSDGYTF.

This clone is large within its sample. The DNA for the CDR3 is TGTGCCTGGACTAAATCGGGGGCAGGGTCTTATAATTCACCCCTCCACTTT. Translation gives CAWTKSGAGSYNSPLHF. The chain carries TRBV30 and TRBJ1-6, with D possibly being TRBD1 (6 bases). This CDR3 region has 17 residues. Germline V gene lookup returns CDR1 GTSNPN and CDR2 SVGIG (reference sequence). Between the trimmed V and J ends, which lost 4 bases and 4 bases, there was a span of 20 bases. Variable domain in full (rest from reference TRBV30 and TRBJ1-6): SQTIHQWPATLVQPVGSPLSLECTVEGTSNPNLYWYRQAAGRGLQLLFYSVGIGQISSEVPQNLSASRPQDRQFILSSKKLLLSDSGFYLCAWTKSGAGSYNSPLHFGNGTRLTVT.

V usage is TRBV11-3 and J usage is TRBJ2-3; 14 nucleotides match TRBD2. This CDR3 spans 17 amino acids. Per the germline V gene, CDR1 is SGHNT and CDR2 is YENEEA. V trimming: 2 bases; J trimming: 11 bases; junction bases outside the gene matches: 12. The CDR3 region has the DNA TGTGCCAGCAGCTTAATTGGACTAGCGGGGGGTTGGGGGGTGCAGTATTTT. It is translated as CASSLIGLAGGWGVQYF.

This clone is categorized as medium-sized. V usage is TRBV4-2 and J usage is TRBJ1-3; D ambiguous. The CDR3 is made up of 15 amino acids. Germline CDR1 and CDR2: LGHNA and YNFKEQ. Trimming pared 4 bases from V and 0 bases from J, leaving 10 bases between. In nucleotides, the CDR3 is TGTGCCAGCAGCCCTGGGAGTCTCTCTGGAAACACCATATATTTT. Translation gives CASSPGSLSGNTIYF.

This clone is categorized as medium-sized. The genes are TRBV7-6 and TRBJ2-3; D is uncertain. The germline CDR1 and CDR2 sequences are SGHVS and FNYEAQ. This CDR3 comprises 17 residues. Trimming shortened V by 6 bases and J by 0 bases, and 19 bases separated the two germline ends. The CDR3 loop is CASSRQISLQSTDTQYF. DNA for the CDR3: TGTGCCAGCAGTCGTCAAATCTCCCTCCAAAGCACAGATACGCAGTATTTT.

This clone is judged large (0.1 to 1%). The gene calls are TRBV9 and TRBJ1-3; D unresolved. The CDR3 spans 17 residues. Germline V CDR1 and CDR2: SGDLS, YYNGEE. V was pared by 3 bases and J by 0 bases, with 16 bases between. CDR3 protein: CASSGGGQVYSGNTIYF. The CDR3 DNA reads TGTGCCAGCAGCGGGGGAGGCCAGGTATACTCTGGAAACACCATATATTTT.

This clone counts as large. The rearrangement joins TRBV18 to TRBJ1-6; 7 nucleotides agree with TRBD1. Looked up from germline, CDR1 is KGHSH and CDR2 is LQKENI. J gave up 5 bases and V 5 bases, and 9 bases lay outside the gene matches. The CDR3 sequence is 16 residues long. CDR3 region: CASSNSNRGNNSPLHF. For the CDR3, the DNA is TGTGCCAGCTCAAACTCTAACAGGGGTAATAATTCACCCCTCCACTTT.

Worth noting for this clone: This may arise from a read error, as a much more abundant clone is one base away. Other DNA sequences within the sample encode an identical CDR3. The chain is built from TRBV19 and TRBJ2-5, with 9 bases lining up with TRBD2. Germline V gene lookup returns CDR1 LNHDA and CDR2 SQIVND (reference sequence). J was trimmed by 2 bases and V by 4 bases; bases with no gene match: 8. CDR3 length: 16 amino acids. The CDR3 sequence: CASSRPAGGGQETQYF. The CDR3, as DNA: TGTGCCAGTAGTAGACCCGCGGGGGGGGGACAAGAGACCCAGTACTTC.

In this sample, this clone is medium-sized. The chain combines TRBV5-6 with TRBJ1-2; D not resolved. Per germline, CDR1 SGHDT and CDR2 YYEEEE. Trimming pared 0 bases from V and 4 bases from J, leaving 16 bases between. The CDR3 sequence is 16 residues long. CDR3 sequence: CASSLDARDLVYGYTF. CDR3 nucleotides: TGTGCCAGCAGCTTGGATGCTAGGGATTTGGTCTATGGCTACACCTTC.

By sample share, this clone is medium-sized. V gene TRBV23-1 combines with J gene TRBJ2-1; 8 bases line up with TRBD1. TRBV23-1 is filed as an ORF, its function uncertain. The CDR3 consists of 16 residues. V lost 6 bases and J lost 6; bases outside the gene matches: 13. This CDR3 is CASRKQDRGWGNEQFF. The DNA for the CDR3 is TGCGCCAGCAGAAAGCAAGACAGGGGATGGGGCAATGAGCAGTTCTTC.

The chain uses TRBV5-1 and TRBJ1-1; the D gene is possibly TRBD1 (6 bases). CDR1 SGHRS and CDR2 YFSETQ come from the germline V gene. The CDR3 has 14 amino acids. The V and J ends lost 1 base and 3 bases respectively, with 10 bases between them. CDR3 nucleotide sequence: TGCGCCAGCAGCTTGCCAGGGGATGACACTGAAGCTTTCTTT. This gives the protein CASSLPGDDTEAFF.

By share, this clone ranks as large (0.1 to 1%). V usage is TRBV27 and J usage is TRBJ1-3; D gene unclear. CDR1 is MNHEY, CDR2 SMNVEV, per germline (reference sequence). The CDR3 is made up of 14 amino acids. The V gene lost 5 bases and the J gene lost 4 bases, with 12 bases spanning the gap. The CDR3 is CASSLRRGGNTIYF. For the CDR3, the DNA is TGTGCCAGCAGTCTCCGTAGAGGGGGAAACACCATATATTTT.

This clone has just a few counts. The chain combines TRBV7-9 with TRBJ2-3, with D unresolved. Trimming took 2 bases from V and 5 from J, leaving 8 bases between them. The CDR3 sequence is 13 residues long. Germline loops: CDR1 SEHNR, CDR2 FQNEAQ (reference sequence). In nucleotides, the CDR3 is TGTGCCAGCAGCTTATGGGGAAAAGATACGCAGTATTTT. Its translation: CASSLWGKDTQYF.

Within the sample, this clone is medium-sized. CDR3 region: CASSLSGGYFTDTQYF. CDR3 in DNA: TGCGCCAGCAGCTTAAGCGGGGGGTACTTCACAGATACGCAGTATTTT. The chain couples TRBV5-1 to TRBJ2-3; 9 bases agree with TRBD2. Looked up from germline, CDR1 is SGHRS and CDR2 is YFSETQ. V was pared by 2 bases and J by 2 bases, with 6 bases of the junction left unmatched. The CDR3 is 16 amino acids.